These T cell receptor beta chains were read from a single sample in a study of T cell repertoires in ileal Crohn's disease. TCRdb's table, derived via immunoSEQ multiplex PCR, lists solely in-frame clones and lacks some. The sample has 30,000 to 35,000 clones, around four fifths seen once; the top ten hold roughly 20%. Sequenced: ileal tissue. The receptors derive from an adult with Crohn's disease. Each CDR3 is given with its conserved first and last residue. The D gene is left open where the match is weak. The size field is filled for only some rows; it gives once, few, many or a size class.

clone size: NA
V gene: TRBV6-1
D gene: NA
J gene: TRBJ1-2
CDR3 protein: CASLQGNGYTF
CDR3 DNA: TGTGCCAGCTTACAGGGTAATGGCTACACCTTC

clone size: NA
V gene: TRBV30
D gene: TRBD1
J gene: TRBJ2-7
CDR3 protein: CAWSTVRGYEQYF
CDR3 DNA: TGTGCCTGGAGTACCGTCAGGGGGTACGAGCAGTACTTC

clone size: NA
V gene: TRBV5-1
D gene: TRBD2
J gene: TRBJ2-2
CDR3 protein: CASSLASGRAGELFF
CDR3 DNA: TGCGCCAGCAGCTTGGCCAGCGGGAGGGCCGGGGAGCTGTTTTTT

clone size: NA
V gene: TRBV11-3
D gene: TRBD2
J gene: TRBJ2-5
CDR3 protein: CASSLGTSGKETQYF
CDR3 DNA: TGTGCCAGCAGCCTCGGGACTAGCGGAAAAGAGACCCAGTACTTC

clone size: NA
V gene: TRBV27
D gene: NA
J gene: TRBJ2-4
CDR3 protein: CASRNRVGKNIQYF
CDR3 DNA: TGTGCCAGCAGGAACAGGGTTGGCAAAAACATTCAGTACTTC

clone size: NA
V gene: TRBV5-4
D gene: TRBD2
J gene: TRBJ2-5
CDR3 protein: CASSLGGLAGGETQYF
CDR3 DNA: TGTGCCAGCAGCTTGGGAGGATTAGCGGGAGGGGAGACCCAGTACTTC

clone size: NA
V gene: TRBV5-1
D gene: TRBD1
J gene: TRBJ1-3
CDR3 protein: CASRDPGQPGNTIYF
CDR3 DNA: TGCGCCAGCAGGGACCCGGGACAGCCTGGAAACACCATATATTTT

clone size: NA
V gene: TRBV6-1
D gene: NA
J gene: TRBJ1-5
CDR3 protein: CASSEAGGRNQPQHF
CDR3 DNA: TGTGCCAGCAGTGAAGCGGGGGGGCGCAATCAGCCCCAGCATTTT

clone size: few
V gene: TRBV6-1
D gene: TRBD1
J gene: TRBJ2-7
CDR3 protein: CASRETGNEQYF
CDR3 DNA: TGTGCCAGCAGGGAGACAGGGAACGAGCAGTACTTC

clone size: NA
V gene: TRBV20-1
D gene: NA
J gene: TRBJ1-2
CDR3 protein: CSAISGDGYTF
CDR3 DNA: TGCAGTGCTATTTCAGGGGATGGCTACACCTTC

clone size: NA
V gene: TRBV7-2
D gene: NA
J gene: TRBJ2-5
CDR3 protein: CASSLEAVRRETQYF
CDR3 DNA: TGTGCCAGCAGCTTAGAGGCGGTTAGAAGAGAGACCCAGTACTTC

clone size: NA
V gene: TRBV19
D gene: TRBD2
J gene: TRBJ2-4
CDR3 protein: CASSLEPPGTSGALAKNIQYF
CDR3 DNA: TGTGCCAGTAGTCTCGAGCCCCCCGGGACTAGCGGGGCGCTAGCCAAAAACATTCAGTACTTC

clone size: NA
V gene: TRBV5-1
D gene: TRBD1
J gene: TRBJ2-2
CDR3 protein: CASSVRQGDGELFF
CDR3 DNA: TGCGCCAGCAGCGTCCGACAGGGAGACGGGGAGCTGTTTTTT

clone size: NA
V gene: TRBV2
D gene: NA
J gene: TRBJ1-1
CDR3 protein: CASRGGVSAEAFF
CDR3 DNA: TGTGCCAGCAGGGGGGGGGTCTCGGCTGAAGCTTTCTTT

clone size: NA
V gene: TRBV5-1
D gene: TRBD2
J gene: TRBJ2-7
CDR3 protein: CASSRIWGGKDEQYF
CDR3 DNA: TGCGCCAGCAGCCGGATATGGGGAGGGAAGGACGAGCAGTACTTC

clone size: NA
V gene: TRBV4-1
D gene: TRBD2
J gene: TRBJ2-7
CDR3 protein: CASSSTLAGYEQYF
CDR3 DNA: TGCGCCAGCAGCAGTACCCTAGCGGGCTACGAGCAGTACTTC

clone size: NA
V gene: TRBV2
D gene: TRBD2
J gene: TRBJ2-7
CDR3 protein: CASRPTSGGANEQYF
CDR3 DNA: TGTGCCAGCAGACCGACTAGCGGAGGAGCCAACGAGCAGTACTTC

clone size: NA
V gene: TRBV4-1
D gene: NA
J gene: TRBJ2-7
CDR3 protein: CASSVMGRRYEQYF
CDR3 DNA: TGCGCCAGCAGCGTAATGGGGCGTCGTTACGAGCAGTACTTC

clone size: medium-sized
V gene: TRBV2
D gene: NA
J gene: TRBJ1-3
CDR3 protein: CASLDRFAGNTIYF
CDR3 DNA: TGTGCCAGCTTAGATAGATTCGCTGGAAACACCATATATTTT

clone size: NA
V gene: TRBV30
D gene: NA
J gene: TRBJ1-5
CDR3 protein: CAWSGSLASNQPQHF
CDR3 DNA: TGTGCCTGGAGTGGCAGTTTGGCTAGCAATCAGCCCCAGCATTTT

clone size: once
V gene: TRBV30
D gene: NA
J gene: TRBJ2-7
CDR3 protein: CASLAFPYEQYF
CDR3 DNA: TGTGCCTCCCTAGCGTTTCCCTACGAGCAGTACTTC

clone size: once
V gene: TRBV6-1
D gene: NA
J gene: TRBJ1-1
CDR3 protein: CASSDASEAFF
CDR3 DNA: TGTGCCAGCAGTGATGCGAGTGAAGCTTTCTTT

clone size: NA
V gene: TRBV6-1
D gene: TRBD2
J gene: TRBJ2-5
CDR3 protein: CASSDLGLAKGGETQYF
CDR3 DNA: TGTGCCAGCAGTGACCTCGGACTAGCCAAGGGGGGGGAGACCCAGTACTTC

clone size: NA
V gene: TRBV19
D gene: NA
J gene: TRBJ2-7
CDR3 protein: CASSIAGADYEQYF
CDR3 DNA: TGTGCCAGTAGTATTGCGGGGGCCGACTACGAGCAGTACTTC

clone size: NA
V gene: TRBV30
D gene: NA
J gene: TRBJ1-2
CDR3 protein: CAWTTGSYGYTF
CDR3 DNA: TGTGCCTGGACGACAGGTTCCTATGGCTACACCTTC

clone size: NA
V gene: TRBV5-1
D gene: NA
J gene: TRBJ1-1
CDR3 protein: CASSLAVGAWGTEAFF
CDR3 DNA: TGCGCCAGCAGCTTGGCCGTAGGGGCTTGGGGCACTGAAGCTTTCTTT

clone size: NA
V gene: TRBV5-1
D gene: TRBD1
J gene: TRBJ2-7
CDR3 protein: CASSVDRENPYEQYF
CDR3 DNA: TGCGCCAGCAGCGTCGACAGGGAAAATCCCTACGAGCAGTACTTC

clone size: NA
V gene: TRBV4-3
D gene: NA
J gene: TRBJ1-2
CDR3 protein: CASSQSGGYGYTF
CDR3 DNA: TGCGCCAGCAGCCAGTCTGGCGGTTATGGCTACACCTTC

clone size: NA
V gene: TRBV6-6
D gene: TRBD2
J gene: TRBJ2-3
CDR3 protein: CASSLSGNTQYF
CDR3 DNA: TGTGCCAGCTCCCTCAGCGGGAATACGCAGTATTTT

clone size: NA
V gene: TRBV7-2
D gene: TRBD1
J gene: TRBJ2-6
CDR3 protein: CASSLESGGFSGANVLTF
CDR3 DNA: TGTGCCAGCAGCTTAGAGTCAGGGGGCTTCTCTGGGGCCAACGTCCTGACTTTC

clone size: NA
V gene: TRBV19
D gene: TRBD1
J gene: TRBJ1-2
CDR3 protein: CASRFQTGTYGYTF
CDR3 DNA: TGTGCCAGTAGATTCCAGACAGGGACCTATGGCTACACCTTC

clone size: NA
V gene: TRBV23-1
D gene: TRBD1
J gene: TRBJ2-7
CDR3 protein: CASGRTGNSYEQYF
CDR3 DNA: TGCGCCAGCGGCCGGACAGGGAACTCCTACGAGCAGTACTTC

clone size: NA
V gene: TRBV5-1
D gene: NA
J gene: TRBJ2-3
CDR3 protein: CASSLGRGRGTDTQYF
CDR3 DNA: TGCGCCAGCAGCTTGGGCAGGGGCCGAGGCACAGATACGCAGTATTTT

clone size: NA
V gene: TRBV19
D gene: NA
J gene: TRBJ2-2
CDR3 protein: CASSPENTGELFF
CDR3 DNA: TGTGCCAGTAGCCCAGAAAACACCGGGGAGCTGTTTTTT

clone size: NA
V gene: TRBV9
D gene: NA
J gene: TRBJ2-7
CDR3 protein: CARGTTAPLAPGYEQYF
CDR3 DNA: TGTGCCAGAGGCACTACGGCTCCCCTAGCGCCGGGTTACGAGCAGTACTTC

clone size: NA
V gene: TRBV7-3
D gene: NA
J gene: TRBJ1-2
CDR3 protein: CASSSGSSGSGGYTF
CDR3 DNA: TGTGCCAGCAGCTCAGGTTCCTCGGGCTCGGGGGGCTACACCTTC

clone size: NA
V gene: TRBV12-5
D gene: TRBD1
J gene: TRBJ2-7
CDR3 protein: CASGLGGQGPGWIYEQYF
CDR3 DNA: TGTGCTAGTGGTTTGGGGGGACAGGGTCCTGGTTGGATCTACGAGCAGTACTTC

clone size: NA
V gene: TRBV4-1
D gene: NA
J gene: TRBJ2-7
CDR3 protein: CASSQDLTGNYEQYF
CDR3 DNA: TGCGCCAGCAGCCAAGATCTTACGGGAAACTACGAGCAGTACTTC

clone size: once
V gene: TRBV5-6
D gene: TRBD2
J gene: TRBJ2-5
CDR3 protein: CASSLWGLAGQETQYF
CDR3 DNA: TGTGCCAGCAGCTTGTGGGGACTAGCGGGACAAGAGACCCAGTACTTC

clone size: NA
V gene: TRBV6-6
D gene: NA
J gene: TRBJ2-1
CDR3 protein: CASSYSDNEQFF
CDR3 DNA: TGTGCCAGCAGTTATTCCGACAATGAGCAGTTCTTC

clone size: NA
V gene: TRBV29-1
D gene: TRBD1
J gene: TRBJ2-2
CDR3 protein: CSVLPIGQGTANTGELFF
CDR3 DNA: TGCAGCGTTTTGCCGATAGGACAGGGAACCGCGAACACCGGGGAGCTGTTTTTT

clone size: few
V gene: TRBV9
D gene: TRBD2
J gene: TRBJ2-2
CDR3 protein: CASSPLAGALIGELFF
CDR3 DNA: TGTGCCAGCAGCCCCCTAGCGGGGGCGCTCATCGGGGAGCTGTTTTTT

clone size: NA
V gene: TRBV6-4
D gene: TRBD2
J gene: TRBJ2-1
CDR3 protein: CASSDNSGGSEQFF
CDR3 DNA: TGTGCCAGCAGTGACAATAGCGGGGGAAGTGAGCAGTTCTTC

clone size: NA
V gene: TRBV19
D gene: NA
J gene: TRBJ1-1
CDR3 protein: CASSNEGVTEAFF
CDR3 DNA: TGTGCCAGTAGTAATGAGGGGGTCACTGAAGCTTTCTTT

clone size: NA
V gene: TRBV27
D gene: NA
J gene: TRBJ1-2
CDR3 protein: CASSYQGRNYGYTF
CDR3 DNA: TGTGCCAGCAGTTATCAGGGGCGCAACTATGGCTACACCTTC

clone size: NA
V gene: TRBV19
D gene: TRBD1
J gene: TRBJ1-2
CDR3 protein: CASSMLQGATRYGYTF
CDR3 DNA: TGTGCCAGTAGTATGCTTCAGGGGGCGACTAGATATGGCTACACCTTC

clone size: NA
V gene: TRBV4-1
D gene: NA
J gene: TRBJ1-2
CDR3 protein: CASSQETDGSVYGYTF
CDR3 DNA: TGCGCCAGCAGCCAGGAGACTGACGGAAGCGTCTATGGCTACACCTTC

clone size: NA
V gene: TRBV2
D gene: NA
J gene: TRBJ1-1
CDR3 protein: CASVRRSEAFF
CDR3 DNA: TGTGCCTCGGTTAGGAGGTCAGAAGCTTTCTTT